This T cell receptor beta chain was identified in a study of T cells in women clearing cervical HPV infection. Study results and caveats: Cases carried less TRBV6-7 than controls: about 0.1% versus 0.15%. CIN3+ cases had significantly higher TCR richness than controls; evenness did not differ. Effector/memory and HPV-specific T cells were not isolated, and association timing is unknown.

On this clone itself: What it binds is not known. The CDR3 end lies 3 residues beyond the end of the read and is filled in from the germline J gene. In the same sample, other DNA sequences code for this CDR3.

The CDR3 spans 13 residues. The junction had 8 bases not matched to a gene; V was cut back by 5 bases and J by 6 bases. The germline V gene encodes CDR1 DFQATT and CDR2 SNEGSKA (reference sequence). Genomic DNA, averaging about 1,200 ng per sample, yielded TCR beta CDR3 via immunoSEQ. Assay used: immunoSEQ multiplex PCR; TCRdb lists only in-frame clones, some missing. The listing records 20,000 to 25,000 clones. The sequence derives from a woman aged 18 to 69 with a cervical HPV16 infection that either progressed to CIN3+ or cleared (not recorded which). Sequencing was done on a sample of blood buffy coat. The chain combines TRBV20-1 with TRBJ2-7; TRBD1 matches 9 bases. The CDR3 DNA, read in part, is TGCAGTGCTCCGGGACAGGGTCTGCCCGAG. This encodes CSAPGQGLPE. Given in full, the CDR3 is CSAPGQGLPEQYF.